A single sample is the source of the 14 T cell receptor beta chains below, sequenced in a study of blood T cell repertoires in COVID-19. The data were produced by immunoSEQ multiplex PCR, yet TCRdb's version contains in-frame clones alone and is incomplete. The table lists 60,000 to 90,000 clones, more than 75% of them singletons. Specimen: peripheral blood. The receptors here all came from a man aged 55 to 69 with COVID-19, enrolled during active disease.

The chain carries TRBV14 and TRBJ1-1, with D tentatively TRBD1 (6 bases). CDR1 and CDR2 from the germline V gene are SGHDN and FVKESK. V lost 0 bases to trimming and J lost 0 bases, with 14 bases between them. This CDR3 has 17 residues. This CDR3 is CASSQEGWGPMNTEAFF. CDR3 bases: TGTGCCAGCAGCCAAGAAGGTTGGGGGCCAATGAACACTGAAGCTTTCTTT.

The rearrangement links TRBV19 to TRBJ2-1, with 7 bases identical to TRBD1. The V and J ends lost 6 bases and 5 bases, in that order; junction bases with no gene match: 13. Germline V gene sequence: CDR1 LNHDA, CDR2 SQIVND (reference sequence). This CDR3 has 16 residues. The CDR3 loop is CASSDDTGVRDNEQFF. The CDR3, as DNA: TGTGCCAGTAGCGACGATACAGGGGTGAGGGACAATGAGCAGTTCTTC.

This chain joins TRBV9 and TRBJ2-2; 7 bases align to TRBD2. Trimming removed 0 bases from V and 0 bases from J; junction bases left unmatched: 5. Germline loops: CDR1 SGDLS, CDR2 YYNGEE. This CDR3 region has 17 residues. The CDR3 DNA reads TGTGCCAGCAGCGTAGTACCGGGAGGTACGAACACCGGGGAGCTGTTTTTT. It encodes CASSVVPGGTNTGELFF.

The chain recombines TRBV6-5 with TRBJ2-5; possibly TRBD1 for D (6 bases). The ends were cut back, 2 bases at V and 5 bases at J, with 12 bases in the middle. The CDR3 loop spans 14 amino acids. Germline values: CDR1 MNHEY, CDR2 SVGAGI. CDR3 nucleotide sequence: TGTGCCAGCAGTTACGGGACATCTAGGGAGACCCAGTACTTC. It is translated as CASSYGTSRETQYF.

The rearrangement uses TRBV27 and TRBJ1-1, with a tentative D call TRBD1 (5 bases). Germline V gene sequence: CDR1 MNHEY, CDR2 SMNVEV (reference sequence). Trimming removed 4 bases at V and 3 bases at J, with 15 bases between. The CDR3 sequence is 15 residues long. The CDR3 bases are TGTGCCAGCAGTTCCAAGGGGAAATGGTACACTGAAGCTTTCTTT. The encoded protein is CASSSKGKWYTEAFF.

Sample share makes this clone medium-sized (0.01 to 0.1%). The rearrangement links TRBV5-4 to TRBJ2-1, with 11 positions matching TRBD2. The CDR3 totals 15 residues. V was clipped by 1 base and J by 8 bases; unmatched bases: 5. CDR1 SGHNT and CDR2 YYREEE come from the germline V gene (reference sequence). CDR3 sequence: CASSLSLAGVDEQFF. CDR3 sequence (DNA): TGTGCCAGCAGCTTGTCACTAGCGGGAGTCGATGAGCAGTTCTTC.

V and J are TRBV2 and TRBJ2-2; a possible D gene is TRBD2 (6 bases). V lost 8 bases to trimming and J lost 0 bases, with 19 bases between them. This CDR3 comprises 17 residues. The germline V gene encodes CDR1 SNHLY and CDR2 FYNNEI. CDR3 nucleotides: TGTGCCAGCGGTTCAGGGACTGTCGCCGCGAACACCGGGGAGCTGTTTTTT. Amino acids: CASGSGTVAANTGELFF.

CDR3 sequence reads: CASISEVNTEAFF. The CDR3 DNA reads as TGTGCCAGCATCAGTGAGGTGAACACTGAAGCTTTCTTT. The chain employs TRBV3-1 (or the pseudogene TRBV3-2) and TRBJ1-1; no clear D. The CDR3 totals 13 residues. Germline CDR1 reads LGHDT; CDR2 reads YNNKEL (reference sequence). The germline V and J ends were trimmed by 7 bases and 0 bases, with 9 bases remaining between them.

V and J are TRBV9 and TRBJ2-3, with a possible D match to TRBD2 (7 bases). The CDR3 has 15 amino acids. The V end lost 3 bases, the J end lost 6 bases, and 17 bases lay between the germline ends. Germline V gene data show CDR1 as SGDLS and CDR2 as YYNGEE. The CDR3 nucleotides are TGTGCCAGCAGCGCCCTGGGGGGGCGCGGGGATACGCAGTATTTT. Its translation: CASSALGGRGDTQYF.

V is TRBV6-1 and J is TRBJ1-6; TRBD1 might be the D (5 bases). V lost 2 bases and J 8 bases, leaving 13 bases between the germline ends. CDR3 length: 15 residues. In germline, CDR1 is MNHNS, CDR2 SASEGT. The CDR3 DNA reads as TGTGCCAGCAGTGAACTTGCAGGGAGGGATTCACCCCTCCACTTT. Translated: CASSELAGRDSPLHF.

The chain couples TRBV5-1 to TRBJ1-1; possibly TRBD1 for D (6 bases). The V end lost 0 bases, the J end lost 4 bases, and 10 bases lay between the germline ends. Germline-derived CDR1 and CDR2 are SGHRS and YFSETQ. The CDR3 covers 14 residues. The chain's CDR3 is CASSLEGGSTEAFF. The CDR3 bases are TGCGCCAGCAGCTTGGAGGGGGGGTCCACTGAAGCTTTCTTT.

This rearrangement joins TRBV7-6 to TRBJ1-2, with TRBD1 as a possible D gene (6 bases). The V gene lost 1 base and the J gene lost 4 bases, with 13 bases spanning the gap. The CDR3 runs to 15 residues. Germline CDR1 SGHVS, CDR2 FNYEAQ. The CDR3 spells CASSLGGGQGYGYTF. The CDR3, as DNA: TGTGCCAGCAGCTTAGGGGGGGGGCAAGGCTATGGCTACACCTTC.

The chain employs TRBV12-3 or TRBV12-4 and TRBJ2-7, with 7 bases identical to TRBD2. The CDR3 length is 13 residues. The V segment lost 4 bases and the J segment 4 bases; nucleotides outside the gene matches: 4. In DNA form, the CDR3 reads TGTGCCAGCAGTTCGAACGGGGGGTACGAGCAGTACTTC. It translates to CASSSNGGYEQYF.

V is TRBV9 and J is TRBJ1-1; 8 bases are a match to TRBD1. The ends lost 1 base at V and 1 base at J; junction bases unmatched: 3. CDR1 is SGDLS, CDR2 YYNGEE, per germline. The CDR3 consists of 15 residues. The CDR3 spells CASSVTGTGNTEAFF. As DNA, the CDR3 is TGTGCCAGCAGCGTAACCGGGACAGGGAACACTGAAGCTTTCTTT.